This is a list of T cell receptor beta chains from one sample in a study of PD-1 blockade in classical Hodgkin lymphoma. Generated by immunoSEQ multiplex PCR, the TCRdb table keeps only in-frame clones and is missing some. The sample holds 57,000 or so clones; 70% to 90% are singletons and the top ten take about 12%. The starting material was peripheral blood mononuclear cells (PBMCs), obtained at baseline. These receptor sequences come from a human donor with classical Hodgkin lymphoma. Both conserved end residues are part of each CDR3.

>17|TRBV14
CASSQGLEVSGAYEQYF
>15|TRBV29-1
CSFALTGQGRNEQYF
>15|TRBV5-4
CASSWGPIGNTEAFF
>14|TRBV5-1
CASSLERVGNTIYF
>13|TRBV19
CASIERGTDTQYF
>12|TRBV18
CASSLQGYEQYF
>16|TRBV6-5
CASSYSGYSSTDTQYF
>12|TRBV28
CARPKESYEQYF
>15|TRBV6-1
CATTPSGGTGNEQFF
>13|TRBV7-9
CASSSFKDGEAFF
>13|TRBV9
CASSAAGVAEAFF
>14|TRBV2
CASPPSRGSYEQYF
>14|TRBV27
CASSLTGTNYGYTF
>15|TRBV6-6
CASSYGGAERKKLFF
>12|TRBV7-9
CASSGVTYEQYF
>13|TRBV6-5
CASSEADGYEQYF
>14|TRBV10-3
CAISESGGRETQYF
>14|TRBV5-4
CASSQDFGVEKLFF
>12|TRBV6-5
CASSRGNTEAFF
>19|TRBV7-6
CASSFRLAGGANSYNEQFF
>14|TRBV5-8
CASSSPGRYYGYTF
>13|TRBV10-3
CAISESVDQPQHF
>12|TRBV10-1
CASRGSNTEAFF
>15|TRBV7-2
CASSQDLRSTDTQYF
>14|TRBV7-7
CASSYRTNGETQYF
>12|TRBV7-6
CASSLGDSPLHF
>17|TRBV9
CASSSGLAGVLYNEQFF
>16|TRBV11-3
CASSLGASSSGNTIYF